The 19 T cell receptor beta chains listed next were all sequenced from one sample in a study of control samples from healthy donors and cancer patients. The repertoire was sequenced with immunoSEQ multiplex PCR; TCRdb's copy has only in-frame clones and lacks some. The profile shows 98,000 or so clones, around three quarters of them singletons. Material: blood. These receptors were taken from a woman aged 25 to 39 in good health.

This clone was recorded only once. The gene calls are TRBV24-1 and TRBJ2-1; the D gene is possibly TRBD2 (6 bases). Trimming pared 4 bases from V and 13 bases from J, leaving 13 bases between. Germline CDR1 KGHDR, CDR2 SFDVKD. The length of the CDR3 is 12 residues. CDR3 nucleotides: TGTGCCACCAGTGACACTGGACTACTCCAGTTCTTC. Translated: CATSDTGLLQFF.

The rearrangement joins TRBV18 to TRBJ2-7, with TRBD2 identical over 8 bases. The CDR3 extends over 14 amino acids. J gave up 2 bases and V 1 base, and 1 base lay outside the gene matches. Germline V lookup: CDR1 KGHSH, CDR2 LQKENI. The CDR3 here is CASSPRGLAYEQYF. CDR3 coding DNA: TGTGCCAGCTCACCACGGGGACTAGCCTACGAGCAGTACTTC.

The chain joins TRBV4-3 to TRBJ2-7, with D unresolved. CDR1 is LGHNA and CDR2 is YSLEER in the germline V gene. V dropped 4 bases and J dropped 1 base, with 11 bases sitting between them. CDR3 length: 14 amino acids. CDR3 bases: TGCGCCAGCAGCCTCTGGAGTAGTTCCTACGAGCAGTACTTC. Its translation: CASSLWSSSYEQYF.

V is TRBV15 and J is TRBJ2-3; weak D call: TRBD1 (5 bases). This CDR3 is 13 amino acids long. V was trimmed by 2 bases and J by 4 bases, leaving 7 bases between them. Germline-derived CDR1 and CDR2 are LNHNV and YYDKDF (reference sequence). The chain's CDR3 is CATSRKGADTQYF. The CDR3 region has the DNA TGTGCCACCAGCAGAAAAGGGGCAGATACGCAGTATTTT.

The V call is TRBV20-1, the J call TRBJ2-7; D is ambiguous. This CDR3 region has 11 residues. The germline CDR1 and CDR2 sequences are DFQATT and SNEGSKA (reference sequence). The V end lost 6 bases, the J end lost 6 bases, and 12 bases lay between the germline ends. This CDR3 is CSATFVGEQYF. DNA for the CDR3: TGCAGTGCCACATTCGTTGGCGAGCAGTACTTC.

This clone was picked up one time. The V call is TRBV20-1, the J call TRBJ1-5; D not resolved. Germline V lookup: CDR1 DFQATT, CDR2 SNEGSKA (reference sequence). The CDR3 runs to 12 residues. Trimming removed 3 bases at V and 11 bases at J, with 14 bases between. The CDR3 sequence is CSASPGGGTQHF. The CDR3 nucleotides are TGCAGTGCTAGTCCGGGAGGTGGGACCCAGCATTTT.

The CDR3 reads CASSYTEAFF. In nucleotides, the CDR3 is TGTGCCAGCAGCTACACTGAAGCTTTCTTT. This chain joins TRBV9 and TRBJ1-1, with no clear D. Trimming removed 4 bases from V and 3 bases from J, with 1 base in between. The germline CDR1 and CDR2 sequences are SGDLS and YYNGEE. This CDR3 is built from 10 residues. The full variable domain, completed using reference TRBV9 and TRBJ1-1, is DSGVTQTPKHLITATGQRVTLRCSPRSGDLSVYWYQQSLDQGLQFLIQYYNGEERAKGNILERFSAQQFPDLHSELNLSSLELGDSALYFCASSYTEAFFGQGTRLTVV.

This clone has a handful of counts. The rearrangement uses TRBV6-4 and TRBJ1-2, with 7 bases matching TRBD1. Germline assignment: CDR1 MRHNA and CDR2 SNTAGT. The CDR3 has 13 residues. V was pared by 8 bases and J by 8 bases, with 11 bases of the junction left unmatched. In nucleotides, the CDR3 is TGTGCCAGCGGCGGGACAGACGTGGGCGGCTACACCTTC. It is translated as CASGGTDVGGYTF.

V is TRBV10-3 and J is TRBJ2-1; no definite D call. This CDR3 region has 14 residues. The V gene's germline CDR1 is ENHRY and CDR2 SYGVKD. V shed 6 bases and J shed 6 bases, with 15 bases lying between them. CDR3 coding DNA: TGTGCCATCAGGGAAGGTCATTTGGGCAATGAGCAGTTCTTC. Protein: CAIREGHLGNEQFF.

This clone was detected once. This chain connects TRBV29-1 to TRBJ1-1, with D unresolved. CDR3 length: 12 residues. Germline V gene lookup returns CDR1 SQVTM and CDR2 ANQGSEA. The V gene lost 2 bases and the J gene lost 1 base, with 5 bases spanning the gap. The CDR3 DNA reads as TGCAGCGTTGAATGGCAGAACACTGAAGCTTTCTTT. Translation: CSVEWQNTEAFF.

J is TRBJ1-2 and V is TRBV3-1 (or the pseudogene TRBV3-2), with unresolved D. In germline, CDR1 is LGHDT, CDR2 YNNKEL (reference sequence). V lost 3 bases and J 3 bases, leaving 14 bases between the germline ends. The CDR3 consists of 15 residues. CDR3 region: CASSQARSIYYGYTF. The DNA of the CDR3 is TGTGCCAGCAGCCAGGCCCGCAGTATCTACTATGGCTACACCTTC.

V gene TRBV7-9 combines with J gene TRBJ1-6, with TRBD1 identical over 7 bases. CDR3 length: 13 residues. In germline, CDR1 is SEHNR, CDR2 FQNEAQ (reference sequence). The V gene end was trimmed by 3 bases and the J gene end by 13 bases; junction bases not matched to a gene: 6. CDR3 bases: TGTGCCAGCAGCTTGAGGGACAGCCTTCCCCTCCACTTT. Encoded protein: CASSLRDSLPLHF. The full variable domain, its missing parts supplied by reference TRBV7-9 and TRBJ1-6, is DTGVSQNPRHKITKRGQNVTFRCDPISEHNRLYWYRQTLGQGPEFLTYFQNEAQLEKSRLLSDRFSAERPKGSFSTLEIQRTEQGDSAMYLCASSLRDSLPLHFGNGTRLTVT.

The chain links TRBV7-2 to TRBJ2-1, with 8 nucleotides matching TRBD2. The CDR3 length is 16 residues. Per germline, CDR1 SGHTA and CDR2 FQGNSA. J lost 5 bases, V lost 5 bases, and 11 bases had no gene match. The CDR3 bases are TGTGCCAGCAGCCCCCTCTCGGGGGGGCTGAACAATGAGCAGTTCTTC. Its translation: CASSPLSGGLNNEQFF. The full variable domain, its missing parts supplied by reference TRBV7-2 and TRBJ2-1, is GAGVSQSPSNKVTEKGKDVELRCDPISGHTALYWYRQSLGQGLEFLIYFQGNSAPDKSGLPSDRFSAERTGGSVSTLTIQRTQQEDSAVYLCASSPLSGGLNNEQFFGPGTRLTVL.

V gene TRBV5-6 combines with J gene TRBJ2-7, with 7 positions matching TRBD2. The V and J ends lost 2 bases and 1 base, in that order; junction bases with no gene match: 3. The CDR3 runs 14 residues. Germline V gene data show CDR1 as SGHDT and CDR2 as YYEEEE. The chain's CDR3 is CASSFGTTSYEQYF. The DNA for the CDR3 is TGTGCCAGCAGCTTTGGGACTACTTCCTACGAGCAGTACTTC.

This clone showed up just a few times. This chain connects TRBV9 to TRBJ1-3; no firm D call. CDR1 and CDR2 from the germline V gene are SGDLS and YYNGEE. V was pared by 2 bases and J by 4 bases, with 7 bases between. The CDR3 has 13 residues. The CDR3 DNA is TGTGCCAGCAGCGTGTCCACGGGAAACACCATATATTTT. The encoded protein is CASSVSTGNTIYF.

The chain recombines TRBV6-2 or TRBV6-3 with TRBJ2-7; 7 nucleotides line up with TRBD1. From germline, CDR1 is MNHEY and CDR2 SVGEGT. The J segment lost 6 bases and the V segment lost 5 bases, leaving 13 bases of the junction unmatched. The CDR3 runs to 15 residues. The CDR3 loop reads CASSPTHEGASEQYF. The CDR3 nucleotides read TGTGCCAGCAGTCCCACCCATGAGGGGGCTAGCGAGCAGTACTTC.

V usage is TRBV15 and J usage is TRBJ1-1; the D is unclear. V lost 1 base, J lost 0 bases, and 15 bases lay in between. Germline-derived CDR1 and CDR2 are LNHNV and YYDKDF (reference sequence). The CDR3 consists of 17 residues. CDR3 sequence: CATSRGLGRTMNTEAFF. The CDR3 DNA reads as TGTGCCACCAGCAGAGGACTAGGGCGGACCATGAACACTGAAGCTTTCTTT.

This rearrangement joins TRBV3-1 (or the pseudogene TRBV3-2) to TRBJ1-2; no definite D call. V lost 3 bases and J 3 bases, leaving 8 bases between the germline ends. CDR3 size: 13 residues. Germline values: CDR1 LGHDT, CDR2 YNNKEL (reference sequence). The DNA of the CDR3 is TGTGCCAGCAGCCAGTTGCCAGACTATGGCTACACCTTC. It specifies CASSQLPDYGYTF.

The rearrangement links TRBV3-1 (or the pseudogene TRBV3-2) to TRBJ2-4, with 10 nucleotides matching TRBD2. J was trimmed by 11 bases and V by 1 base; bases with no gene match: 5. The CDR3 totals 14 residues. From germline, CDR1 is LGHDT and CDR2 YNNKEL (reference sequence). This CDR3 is CASSQAGTSAVQYF. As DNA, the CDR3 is TGTGCCAGCAGCCAAGCCGGGACTAGCGCAGTTCAGTACTTC.